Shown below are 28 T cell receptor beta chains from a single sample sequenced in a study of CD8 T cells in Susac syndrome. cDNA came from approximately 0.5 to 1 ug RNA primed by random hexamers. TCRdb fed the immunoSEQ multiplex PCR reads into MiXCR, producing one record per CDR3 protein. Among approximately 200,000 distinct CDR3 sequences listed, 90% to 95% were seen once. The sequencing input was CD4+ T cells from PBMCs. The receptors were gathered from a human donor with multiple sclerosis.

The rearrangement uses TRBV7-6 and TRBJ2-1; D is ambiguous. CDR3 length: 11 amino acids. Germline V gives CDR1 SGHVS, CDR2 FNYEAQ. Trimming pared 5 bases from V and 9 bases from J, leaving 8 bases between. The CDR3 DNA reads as TGTGCCAGCAGCCACGCCGGTGAGCAGTTCTTC. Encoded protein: CASSHAGEQFF.

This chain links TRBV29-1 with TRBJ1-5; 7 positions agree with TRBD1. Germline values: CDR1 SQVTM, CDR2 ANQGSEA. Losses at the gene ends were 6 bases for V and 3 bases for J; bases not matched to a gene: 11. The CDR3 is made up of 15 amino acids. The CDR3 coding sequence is TGCAGCGTGGGTGTTACAGGGGAAGTCAATCAGCCCCAGCATTTT. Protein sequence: CSVGVTGEVNQPQHF.

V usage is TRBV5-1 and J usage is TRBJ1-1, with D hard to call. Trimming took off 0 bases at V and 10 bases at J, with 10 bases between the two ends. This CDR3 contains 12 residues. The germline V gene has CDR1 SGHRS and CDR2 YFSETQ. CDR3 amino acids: CASSLEGFVAFF. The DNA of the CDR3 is TGCGCCAGCAGCTTGGAAGGTTTCGTAGCTTTCTTT.

The CDR3 bases are TGTGCAAGTCGCTCTGCCCCTAGCGGGAGTTGCAGGGACGAGCAGTACTTC. This translates into CASRSAPSGSCRDEQYF. The chain recombines TRBV12-2 with TRBJ2-7; the table assigns TRBD2, which was not confirmed against the DNA. TRBV12-2 is shown as a pseudogene. The CDR3 has 17 amino acids.

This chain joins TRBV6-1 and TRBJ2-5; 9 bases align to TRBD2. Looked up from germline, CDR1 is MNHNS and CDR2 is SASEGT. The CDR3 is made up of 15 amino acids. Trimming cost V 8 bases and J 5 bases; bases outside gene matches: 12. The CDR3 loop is CASQSGFSGSETQYF. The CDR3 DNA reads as TGTGCCAGCCAATCAGGTTTTAGCGGGAGTGAGACCCAGTACTTC.

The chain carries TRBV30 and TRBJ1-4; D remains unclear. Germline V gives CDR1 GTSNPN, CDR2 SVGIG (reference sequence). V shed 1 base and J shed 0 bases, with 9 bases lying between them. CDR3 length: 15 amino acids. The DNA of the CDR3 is TGTGCCTGGAGTGGGACGGCTGCAACTAATGAAAAACTGTTTTTT. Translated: CAWSGTAATNEKLFF.

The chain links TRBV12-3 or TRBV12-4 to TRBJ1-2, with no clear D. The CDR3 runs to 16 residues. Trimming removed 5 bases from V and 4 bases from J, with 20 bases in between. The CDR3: CASSRRTGIGGYGYTF. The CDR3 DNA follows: TGTGCCAGCAGTCGACGGACGGGTATTGGCGGCTATGGCTACACCTTC.

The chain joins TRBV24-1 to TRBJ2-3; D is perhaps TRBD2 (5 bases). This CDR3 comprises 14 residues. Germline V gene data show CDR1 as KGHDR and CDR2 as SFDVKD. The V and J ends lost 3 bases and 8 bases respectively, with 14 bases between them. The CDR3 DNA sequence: TGTGCCACCAGTGATGCCCGGACTTTGCCTACGCAGTATTTT. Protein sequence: CATSDARTLPTQYF.

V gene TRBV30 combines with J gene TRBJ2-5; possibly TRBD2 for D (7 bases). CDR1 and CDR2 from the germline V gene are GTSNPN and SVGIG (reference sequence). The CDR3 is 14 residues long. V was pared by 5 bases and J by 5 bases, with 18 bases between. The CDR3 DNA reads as TGTGCCTGGGGTCTGGGGGGGGCCGTGGAGACCCAGTACTTC. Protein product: CAWGLGGAVETQYF.

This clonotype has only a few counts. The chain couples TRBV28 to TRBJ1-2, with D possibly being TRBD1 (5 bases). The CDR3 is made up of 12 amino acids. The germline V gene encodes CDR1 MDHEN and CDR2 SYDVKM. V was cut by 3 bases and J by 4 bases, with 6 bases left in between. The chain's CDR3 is CASSLGGYGYTF. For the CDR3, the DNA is TGTGCCAGCAGTTTGGGGGGCTATGGCTACACCTTC.

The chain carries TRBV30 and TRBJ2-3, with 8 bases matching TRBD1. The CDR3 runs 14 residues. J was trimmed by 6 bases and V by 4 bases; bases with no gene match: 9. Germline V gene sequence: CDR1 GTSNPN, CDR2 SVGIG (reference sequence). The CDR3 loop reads CAWNGQGRSDTQYF. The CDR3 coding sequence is TGTGCCTGGAATGGACAGGGCCGATCGGATACGCAGTATTTT.

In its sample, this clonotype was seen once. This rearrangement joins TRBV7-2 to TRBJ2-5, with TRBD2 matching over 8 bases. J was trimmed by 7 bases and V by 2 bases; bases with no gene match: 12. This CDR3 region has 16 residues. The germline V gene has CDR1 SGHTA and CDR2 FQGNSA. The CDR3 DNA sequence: TGTGCCAGCAGCTTAAGGCTAGCGGGCTCGTCGGGGACCCAGTACTTC. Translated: CASSLRLAGSSGTQYF. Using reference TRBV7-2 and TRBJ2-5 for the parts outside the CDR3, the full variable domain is GAGVSQSPSNKVTEKGKDVELRCDPISGHTALYWYRQSLGQGLEFLIYFQGNSAPDKSGLPSDRFSAERTGGSVSTLTIQRTQQEDSAVYLCASSLRLAGSSGTQYFGPGTRLLVL.

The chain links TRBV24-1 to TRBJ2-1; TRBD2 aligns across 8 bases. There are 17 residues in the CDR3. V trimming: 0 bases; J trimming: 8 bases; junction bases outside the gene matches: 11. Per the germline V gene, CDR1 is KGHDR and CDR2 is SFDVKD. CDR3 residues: CATSDLLKSGGIYEQFF. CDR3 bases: TGTGCCACCAGTGATTTGCTAAAGTCGGGAGGGATCTATGAGCAGTTCTTC.

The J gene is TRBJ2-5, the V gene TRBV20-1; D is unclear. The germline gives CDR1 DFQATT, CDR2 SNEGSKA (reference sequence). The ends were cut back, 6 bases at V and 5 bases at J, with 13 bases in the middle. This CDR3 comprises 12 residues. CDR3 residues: CSAVHSPETQYF. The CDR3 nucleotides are TGCAGTGCCGTCCATTCCCCCGAGACCCAGTACTTC.

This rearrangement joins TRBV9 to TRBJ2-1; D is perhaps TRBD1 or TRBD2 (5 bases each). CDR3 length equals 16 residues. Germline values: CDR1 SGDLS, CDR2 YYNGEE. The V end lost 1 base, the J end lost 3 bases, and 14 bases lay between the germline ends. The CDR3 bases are TGTGCCAGCAGCGTAATCGGGGCGATCCACTACAATGAGCAGTTCTTC. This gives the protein CASSVIGAIHYNEQFF.

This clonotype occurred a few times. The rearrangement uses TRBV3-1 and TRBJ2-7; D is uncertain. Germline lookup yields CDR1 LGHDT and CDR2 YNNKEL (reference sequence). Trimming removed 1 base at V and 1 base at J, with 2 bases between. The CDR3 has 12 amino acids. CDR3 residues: CASSQASYEQYF. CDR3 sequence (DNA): TGTGCCAGCAGCCAAGCTTCCTACGAGCAGTACTTC.

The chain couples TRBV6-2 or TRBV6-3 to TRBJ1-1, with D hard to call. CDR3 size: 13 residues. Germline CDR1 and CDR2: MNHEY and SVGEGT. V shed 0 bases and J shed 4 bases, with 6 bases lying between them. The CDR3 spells CASSYSGVTEAFF. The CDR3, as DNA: TGTGCCAGCAGTTACTCAGGCGTCACTGAAGCTTTCTTT.

In DNA, the CDR3 is TGCAGCGTAGGACGGCCAGAGAACACTGAAGCTTTCTTT. It encodes CSVGRPENTEAFF. The V and J genes are TRBV29-1 and TRBJ1-1, with D hard to call. Trimming shortened V by 6 bases and J by 1 base, and 12 bases separated the two germline ends. The germline gives CDR1 SQVTM, CDR2 ANQGSEA. The length of the CDR3 is 13 residues.

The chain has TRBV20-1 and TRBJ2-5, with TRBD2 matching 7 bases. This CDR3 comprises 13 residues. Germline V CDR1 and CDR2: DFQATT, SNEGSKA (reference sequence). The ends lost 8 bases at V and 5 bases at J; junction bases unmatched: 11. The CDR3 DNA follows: TGCAGTCCCCGGGGCGGGAGAGGGGAGACCCAGTACTTC. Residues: CSPRGGRGETQYF.

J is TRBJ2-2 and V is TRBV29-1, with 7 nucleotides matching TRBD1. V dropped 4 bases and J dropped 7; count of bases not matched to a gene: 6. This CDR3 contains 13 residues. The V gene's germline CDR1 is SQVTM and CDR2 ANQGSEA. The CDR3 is CSVVTGAGGELFF. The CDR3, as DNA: TGCAGCGTTGTAACAGGGGCAGGCGGGGAGCTGTTTTTT.

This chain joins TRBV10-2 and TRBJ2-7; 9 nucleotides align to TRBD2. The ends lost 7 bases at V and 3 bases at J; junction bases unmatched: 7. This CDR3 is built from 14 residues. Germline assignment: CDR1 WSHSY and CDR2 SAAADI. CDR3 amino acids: CASTDSGSIYEQYF. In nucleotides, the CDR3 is TGCGCCAGCACTGATAGCGGGAGTATCTACGAGCAGTACTTC.

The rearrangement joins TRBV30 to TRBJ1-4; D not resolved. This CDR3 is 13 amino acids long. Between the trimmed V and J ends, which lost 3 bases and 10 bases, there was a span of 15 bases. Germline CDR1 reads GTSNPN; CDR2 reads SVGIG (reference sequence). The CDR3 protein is CAWRAPADGKLFF. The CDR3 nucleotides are TGTGCCTGGAGGGCTCCGGCAGACGGAAAACTGTTTTTT.

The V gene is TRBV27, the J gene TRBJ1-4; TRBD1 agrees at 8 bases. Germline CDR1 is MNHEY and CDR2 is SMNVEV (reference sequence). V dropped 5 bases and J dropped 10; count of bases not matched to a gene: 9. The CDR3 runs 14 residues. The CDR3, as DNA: TGTGCCAGCAGTCCGAGGACAGGGAGAGGAAAACTGTTTTTT. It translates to CASSPRTGRGKLFF.

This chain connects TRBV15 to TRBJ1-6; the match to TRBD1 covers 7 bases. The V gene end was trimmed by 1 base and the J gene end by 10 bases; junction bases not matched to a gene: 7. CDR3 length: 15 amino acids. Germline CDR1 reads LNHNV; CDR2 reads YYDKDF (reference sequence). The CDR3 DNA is TGTGCCACCAGCAGAGCAGCAGGGGGGGAGTCACCCCTCCACTTT. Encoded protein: CATSRAAGGESPLHF.

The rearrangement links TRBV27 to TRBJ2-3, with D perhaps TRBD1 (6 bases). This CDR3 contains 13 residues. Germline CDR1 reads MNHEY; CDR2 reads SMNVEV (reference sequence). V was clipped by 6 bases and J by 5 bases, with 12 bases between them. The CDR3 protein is CASSRDNQDTQYF. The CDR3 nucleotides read TGTGCCAGCAGCCGGGACAACCAAGATACGCAGTATTTT.

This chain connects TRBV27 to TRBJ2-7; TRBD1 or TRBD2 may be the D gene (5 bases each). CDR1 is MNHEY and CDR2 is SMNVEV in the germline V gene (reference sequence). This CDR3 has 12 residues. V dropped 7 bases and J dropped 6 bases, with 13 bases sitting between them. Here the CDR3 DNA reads TGTGCCAGCAAAACCCCCGGGACCGAGCAGTACTTC. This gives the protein CASKTPGTEQYF.

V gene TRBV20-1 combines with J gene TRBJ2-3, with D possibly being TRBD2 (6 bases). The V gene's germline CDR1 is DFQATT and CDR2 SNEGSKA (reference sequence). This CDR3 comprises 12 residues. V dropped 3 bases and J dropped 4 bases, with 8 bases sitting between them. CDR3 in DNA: TGCAGTGCTAGTTGGAGGGCAGATACGCAGTATTTT. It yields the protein CSASWRADTQYF.

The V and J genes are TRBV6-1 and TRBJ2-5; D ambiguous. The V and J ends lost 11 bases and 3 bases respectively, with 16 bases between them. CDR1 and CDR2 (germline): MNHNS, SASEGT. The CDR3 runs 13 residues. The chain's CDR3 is CADLPESKETQYF. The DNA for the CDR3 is TGTGCCGATCTCCCAGAATCTAAAGAGACCCAGTACTTC.